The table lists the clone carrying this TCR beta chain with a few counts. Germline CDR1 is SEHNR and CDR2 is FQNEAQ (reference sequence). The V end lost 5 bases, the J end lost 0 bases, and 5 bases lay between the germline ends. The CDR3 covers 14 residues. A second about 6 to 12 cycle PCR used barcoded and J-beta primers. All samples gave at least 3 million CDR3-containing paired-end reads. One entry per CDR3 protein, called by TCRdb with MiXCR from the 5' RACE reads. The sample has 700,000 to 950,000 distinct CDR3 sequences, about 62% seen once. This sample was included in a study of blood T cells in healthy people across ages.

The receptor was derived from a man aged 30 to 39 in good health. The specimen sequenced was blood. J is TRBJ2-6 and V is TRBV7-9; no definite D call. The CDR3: CASSQNSGANVLTF. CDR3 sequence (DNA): TGTGCCAGCAGCCAAAACTCTGGGGCCAACGTCCTGACTTTC.